Listed below are T cell receptor beta chains from one sample, sequenced in a study of blood T cell repertoires in COVID-19. Assay used: immunoSEQ multiplex PCR; TCRdb lists only in-frame clones, some missing. The sample has around 200,000 clones; about 85% are singletons. Sequencing was carried out using peripheral blood. These receptors were collected from a person aged 65 to 85 with COVID-19, enrolled during active disease. Each CDR3 is given with its conserved first and last residue. Fields, in order: clone size, J gene, D gene, V gene, CDR3 protein, CDR3 DNA. D genes are given only for firm matches. The size entry is marked missing in some rows and otherwise reads once, few, many or a size class.

clone size: -; J gene: TRBJ1-1; D gene: -; V gene: TRBV7-3; CDR3 protein: CASSLTGGGTEAFF; CDR3 DNA: TGTGCCAGCAGCTTAACCGGGGGTGGTACTGAAGCTTTCTTT
clone size: -; J gene: TRBJ2-2; D gene: TRBD2; V gene: TRBV6-1; CDR3 protein: CASSEGALAGADTGELFF; CDR3 DNA: TGTGCCAGCAGTGAAGGAGCCCTAGCGGGAGCGGACACCGGGGAGCTGTTTTTT
clone size: -; J gene: TRBJ2-5; D gene: -; V gene: TRBV28; CDR3 protein: CASTLGQGPFPQYF; CDR3 DNA: TGTGCCAGCACCCTGGGGCAGGGCCCCTTTCCCCAGTACTTC
clone size: -; J gene: TRBJ1-6; D gene: -; V gene: TRBV7-9; CDR3 protein: CASSFGGLNSPLHF; CDR3 DNA: TGTGCCAGCAGCTTTGGGGGGTTGAATTCACCCCTCCACTTT
clone size: -; J gene: TRBJ1-5; D gene: -; V gene: TRBV6-2/TRBV6-3; CDR3 protein: CASSITVGGDQPQHF; CDR3 DNA: TGTGCCAGCAGCATAACAGTAGGGGGTGATCAGCCCCAGCATTTT
clone size: once; J gene: TRBJ2-7; D gene: -; V gene: TRBV30; CDR3 protein: CAWRLATPYEQYF; CDR3 DNA: TGTGCCTGGAGATTAGCGACCCCCTACGAGCAGTACTTC
clone size: -; J gene: TRBJ2-7; D gene: TRBD1; V gene: TRBV6-5; CDR3 protein: CASSYRDRASYEQYF; CDR3 DNA: TGTGCCAGCAGTTACCGGGACAGGGCATCCTACGAGCAGTACTTC
clone size: once; J gene: TRBJ2-5; D gene: -; V gene: TRBV7-2; CDR3 protein: CASSLVDYQETQYF; CDR3 DNA: TGTGCCAGCAGCTTAGTAGATTACCAAGAGACCCAGTACTTC
clone size: -; J gene: TRBJ2-7; D gene: TRBD1; V gene: TRBV29-1; CDR3 protein: CSVELGQGTYEQYF; CDR3 DNA: TGCAGCGTTGAGTTGGGACAGGGGACGTACGAGCAGTACTTC
clone size: -; J gene: TRBJ2-5; D gene: TRBD1; V gene: TRBV19; CDR3 protein: CASSRGQDQETQYF; CDR3 DNA: TGTGCCAGTAGTAGGGGACAGGACCAAGAGACCCAGTACTTC
clone size: -; J gene: TRBJ1-5; D gene: TRBD1; V gene: TRBV10-3; CDR3 protein: CAIAEGQGSNQPQHF; CDR3 DNA: TGTGCCATCGCCGAAGGACAGGGAAGCAATCAGCCCCAGCATTTT
clone size: -; J gene: TRBJ2-1; D gene: -; V gene: TRBV7-9; CDR3 protein: CASSTSRGGLNEQFF; CDR3 DNA: TGTGCCAGCAGCACATCCAGGGGCGGTCTCAATGAGCAGTTCTTC
clone size: -; J gene: TRBJ2-1; D gene: TRBD2; V gene: TRBV7-6; CDR3 protein: CASSSVAGGFGEQFF; CDR3 DNA: TGTGCCAGCAGCTCCGTAGCGGGAGGTTTTGGTGAGCAGTTCTTC
clone size: -; J gene: TRBJ1-3; D gene: -; V gene: TRBV5-4; CDR3 protein: CASSRTHTSGNTIYF; CDR3 DNA: TGTGCCAGCAGCCGGACACACACCTCTGGAAACACCATATATTTT
clone size: -; J gene: TRBJ2-5; D gene: -; V gene: TRBV4-1; CDR3 protein: CASSQGQQETQYF; CDR3 DNA: TGCGCCAGCAGCCAAGGACAGCAAGAGACCCAGTACTTC
clone size: -; J gene: TRBJ2-7; D gene: -; V gene: TRBV24-1; CDR3 protein: CATSDWPEGGEQYF; CDR3 DNA: TGTGCCACCAGTGATTGGCCCGAAGGGGGCGAGCAGTACTTC
clone size: -; J gene: TRBJ2-3; D gene: TRBD2; V gene: TRBV28; CDR3 protein: CASSIGTSGRGQYF; CDR3 DNA: TGTGCCAGCAGCATCGGGACTAGCGGGAGAGGGCAGTATTTT